A selection of T cell receptor beta chains follows, all from one sample in a study of cytomegalovirus exposure and HLA in healthy donors. TCRdb keeps only in-frame clones here, not all; method: immunoSEQ multiplex PCR. Of approximately 100,000 clones in the sample, 60% to 75% were seen once. The material sequenced was PBMCs. The receptor set was obtained from a man between 40 and 49 years old in good health and CMV-seropositive. Each CDR3 is given with its conserved first and last residue.

v_call cdr3_aa
TRBV28 CASRPTGLGEQFF
TRBV19 CASSIRDWNTGELFF
TRBV28 CASSTGGSTGELFF
TRBV29-1 CSVGDGSYEQYF
TRBV6-5 CASALNTEAFF
TRBV5-5 CASSFGYPSDNEQFF
TRBV19 CASSRTSGVETQYF
TRBV21-1 CASSKVPGRNQPQHF
TRBV28 CASSLTGGADTQYF
TRBV4-3 CASSPQRYLGNTGELFF
TRBV28 CATTSGSSSSGANVLTF
TRBV30 CAWSPQGDQPQHF
TRBV19 CASSMGDRALNQPQHF
TRBV6-1 CASSGTGGSGEQFF